This T cell receptor beta chain comes out of a study of blood T cell repertoires in COVID-19. The repertoire was sequenced with immunoSEQ multiplex PCR; TCRdb's copy has only in-frame clones and lacks some. This sample has around 290,000 clones, with 70% to 90% found just once. V was pared by 0 bases and J by 4 bases, with 13 bases between. This CDR3 is 15 amino acids long. CDR1 and CDR2 (germline): SGHNT, YYREEE (reference sequence). This clonotype was obtained from a woman aged 25-40 years who had recovered from COVID-19. The sample comprised PBMCs or T cells enriched from blood (not recorded which). The V and J genes are TRBV5-4 and TRBJ1-1; perhaps TRBD1 as D (5 bases). The CDR3 is CASSLASQGGTEAFF. The CDR3 nucleotides are TGTGCCAGCAGCTTGGCCTCTCAGGGTGGCACTGAAGCTTTCTTT.